This T cell receptor (beta chain) originates from a study of T cell clones after liver transplantation. Germline V lookup: CDR1 SGHNT, CDR2 YYREEE (reference sequence). This CDR3 region has 14 residues. With V trimmed by 4 bases and J by 5 bases, 9 bases remained unmatched. The assay was immunoSEQ multiplex PCR, and TCRdb's table has in-frame clones only and misses some. The sample consists of 65,000 to 80,000 clones, roughly 80% of them appearing once. This sequence joins TRBV5-4 and TRBJ2-7, with 7 bases matching TRBD2. The TCR comes from a human donor who received a liver transplant. The material was CD4+ T cells from blood, obtained before liver transplant. The DNA of the CDR3 is TGTGCCAGCAGCCCACCCCAAGGGAGGGACGAGCAGTACTTC. Translation: CASSPPQGRDEQYF.